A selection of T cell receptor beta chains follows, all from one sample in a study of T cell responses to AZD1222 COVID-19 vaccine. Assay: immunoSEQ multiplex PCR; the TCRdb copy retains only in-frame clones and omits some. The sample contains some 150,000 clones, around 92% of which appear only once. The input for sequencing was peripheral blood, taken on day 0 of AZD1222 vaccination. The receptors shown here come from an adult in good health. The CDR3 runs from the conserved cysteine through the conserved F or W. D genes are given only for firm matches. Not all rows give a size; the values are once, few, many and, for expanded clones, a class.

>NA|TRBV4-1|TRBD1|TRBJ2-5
CASSQVGDSFRRFQETQYF
TGCGCCAGCAGCCAAGTCGGGGACAGCTTCCGCCGATTCCAAGAGACCCAGTACTTC
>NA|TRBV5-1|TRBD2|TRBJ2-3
CASSSGLAGVSDTQYF
TGCGCCAGCAGCTCAGGACTAGCGGGAGTGTCAGATACGCAGTATTTT
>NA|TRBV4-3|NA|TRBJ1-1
CASSPLGEGAEAFF
TGCGCCAGCAGCCCCTTGGGGGAGGGGGCTGAAGCTTTCTTT
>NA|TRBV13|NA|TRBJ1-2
CASSLVGRDGYGYTF
TGTGCCAGCAGCTTAGTCGGGAGGGACGGGTATGGCTACACCTTC
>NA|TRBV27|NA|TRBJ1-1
CASSLHRRNTEAFF
TGTGCCAGCAGTTTACACCGACGGAACACTGAAGCTTTCTTT
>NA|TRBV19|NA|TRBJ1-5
CASEWGDQPQHF
TGTGCCAGTGAATGGGGAGATCAGCCCCAGCATTTT
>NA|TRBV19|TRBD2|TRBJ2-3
CATSGIAGARSFTDTQYF
TGTGCCACGAGCGGGATAGCGGGGGCCCGATCCTTCACAGATACGCAGTATTTT
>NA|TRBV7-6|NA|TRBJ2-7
CASSLDTGPYEQYF
TGTGCCAGCAGCTTAGATACAGGACCCTACGAGCAGTACTTC
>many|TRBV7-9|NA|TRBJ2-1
CASSLGNEQFF
TGTGCCAGCAGCTTAGGCAATGAGCAGTTCTTC
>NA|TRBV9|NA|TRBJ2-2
CASRGQGIGELFF
TGTGCCAGCAGGGGGCAGGGGATCGGGGAGCTGTTTTTT
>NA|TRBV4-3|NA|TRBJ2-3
CASSQDLGGAGTDTQYF
TGCGCCAGCAGCCAAGATTTGGGGGGGGCGGGCACAGATACGCAGTATTTT
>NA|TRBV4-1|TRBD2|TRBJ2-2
CASSLYSGRDTGELFF
TGCGCCAGCAGCCTATATAGCGGGAGAGACACCGGGGAGCTGTTTTTT
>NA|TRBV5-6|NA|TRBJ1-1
CASSYFTGIDTEAFF
TGTGCCAGCAGCTATTTTACAGGGATAGACACTGAAGCTTTCTTT